Listed here are 26 T cell receptor beta chains from one sample, sequenced in a study of identical twins. MiXCR, run by TCRdb on the 5' RACE reads, gives a single entry per CDR3 protein. The sample holds 450,000 or so distinct CDR3 sequences, less than 20% seen once. Material: naive T cells sorted from blood. These receptor sequences come from a man aged 50 to 59 in good health.

This clonotype has more than one count but fewer than ten. The rearrangement links TRBV18 to TRBJ2-5; D is possibly TRBD1 (6 bases). CDR1 KGHSH and CDR2 LQKENI come from the germline V gene. The length of the CDR3 is 14 residues. Trimming removed 6 bases from V and 0 bases from J, with 11 bases in between. CDR3 nucleotide sequence: TGTGCCAGCTCCATGACAGGATACCAAGAGACCCAGTACTTC. Its translation is CASSMTGYQETQYF.

The V call is TRBV6-2 or TRBV6-3, the J call TRBJ2-7; perhaps TRBD1 as D (6 bases). Trimming left V 7 bases short and J 4 bases short, with 20 bases between. There are 15 residues in the CDR3. The germline CDR1 and CDR2 sequences are MNHEY and SVGEGT. CDR3 in amino acids: CASNPPIGRGYEQYF. The CDR3 DNA sequence: TGTGCCAGCAACCCACCCATCGGCAGGGGATACGAGCAGTACTTC.

This clonotype occurred many times. The gene calls are TRBV12-3 or TRBV12-4 and TRBJ1-1; D not resolved. Trimming removed 4 bases at V and 5 bases at J, with 5 bases between. The CDR3 is 11 amino acids. CDR3 sequence: CASSSITEAFF. The CDR3 DNA is TGTGCCAGCAGTTCCATTACTGAAGCTTTCTTT.

This clonotype was detected only a few times. V usage is TRBV9 and J usage is TRBJ2-7; 10 bases agree with TRBD2. Germline V lookup: CDR1 SGDLS, CDR2 YYNGEE. This CDR3 spans 15 amino acids. V was clipped by 3 bases and J by 2 bases; unmatched bases: 5. CDR3: CASSEAGTSAYEQYF. DNA of the CDR3: TGTGCCAGCAGCGAGGCCGGGACTAGCGCCTACGAGCAGTACTTC. The full variable domain, rest sourced from reference TRBV9 and TRBJ2-7, is DSGVTQTPKHLITATGQRVTLRCSPRSGDLSVYWYQQSLDQGLQFLIQYYNGEERAKGNILERFSAQQFPDLHSELNLSSLELGDSALYFCASSEAGTSAYEQYFGPGTRLTVT.

This clonotype was counted at least ten times. This chain connects TRBV30 to TRBJ2-7; perhaps D is TRBD1 or TRBD2 (5 bases each). Germline V gene sequence: CDR1 GTSNPN, CDR2 SVGIG (reference sequence). The CDR3 extends over 13 amino acids. V lost 2 bases, J lost 3 bases, and 11 bases lay in between. CDR3 in DNA: TGTGCCTGGAGTATTGGGACCCTCTACGAGCAGTACTTC. Translation: CAWSIGTLYEQYF.

Comments on this clonotype: A much larger clone differs by one base, so this may be a read error. The chain recombines TRBV5-1 with TRBJ2-2, with a possible D match to TRBD2 (6 bases). Germline V lookup: CDR1 SGHRS, CDR2 YFSETQ. This CDR3 comprises 12 residues. The CDR3 is CASNIAPGGLFF. In nucleotides, the CDR3 is TGCGCCAGCAACATAGCGCCCGGGGGGCTGTTTTTT.

The rearrangement links TRBV7-2 to TRBJ2-7; 9 nucleotides align to TRBD2. Germline CDR1 reads SGHTA; CDR2 reads FQGNSA. The trim removed 5 bases at V and 3 bases at J, leaving 8 bases unmatched. The CDR3 length is 15 residues. The CDR3 loop reads CASSVQAGGNYEQYF. The CDR3 DNA reads TGTGCCAGCAGCGTTCAGGCGGGGGGGAACTACGAGCAGTACTTC.

This clonotype was detected ten times or more. The V gene is TRBV5-1, the J gene TRBJ2-5; 9 nucleotides align to TRBD1. Germline values: CDR1 SGHRS, CDR2 YFSETQ. V dropped 4 bases and J dropped 5; count of bases not matched to a gene: 9. The CDR3 runs to 15 residues. The CDR3 DNA reads TGCGCCAGCAGCCCAACCGGGACAGGGAGGGAGACCCAGTACTTC. It translates to CASSPTGTGRETQYF.

The V call is TRBV20-1, the J call TRBJ2-5; 12 bases line up with TRBD1. With 6 bases clipped from V and 3 bases from J, the junction kept 8 bases outside the gene matches. Germline CDR1 is DFQATT and CDR2 is SNEGSKA (reference sequence). The CDR3 runs 15 residues. CDR3 sequence reads: CSASGQGAIEETQYF. In DNA form, the CDR3 reads TGCAGTGCGTCGGGACAGGGGGCGATTGAAGAGACCCAGTACTTC.

This chain links TRBV29-1 with TRBJ1-2; 7 bases match TRBD1. With 6 bases clipped from V and 8 bases from J, the junction kept 18 bases outside the gene matches. The CDR3 covers 15 residues. Germline V gene lookup returns CDR1 SQVTM and CDR2 ANQGSEA. The DNA for the CDR3 is TGCAGCGTCGCCAGGGGGGCTCGGTCGACGGGAGGCTACACCTTC. The encoded protein is CSVARGARSTGGYTF.

The J gene is TRBJ2-2, the V gene TRBV10-3; D perhaps matches TRBD1 (6 bases). The CDR3 runs to 13 residues. CDR1 and CDR2 (germline): ENHRY, SYGVKD. Trimming left V 6 bases short and J 5 bases short, with 10 bases between. For the CDR3, the DNA is TGTGCCATCAGGCAAACAGGGACCGGGGAGCTGTTTTTT. This sequence encodes CAIRQTGTGELFF.

This clonotype was seen ten or more times. The rearrangement uses TRBV4-3 and TRBJ2-1, with D possibly being TRBD1 or TRBD2 (5 bases each). CDR3 length: 17 amino acids. V was cut by 0 bases and J by 3 bases, with 15 bases left in between. The germline gives CDR1 LGHNA, CDR2 YSLEER. The CDR3 DNA sequence: TGCGCCAGCAGCCAAGAGTTCATCGGGACGGTCTACAATGAGCAGTTCTTC. The encoded protein is CASSQEFIGTVYNEQFF.

This CDR3 reads CASSPPVGNEQFF. CDR3 DNA: TGTGCCAGCTCACCACCGGTGGGAAATGAGCAGTTCTTC. The rearrangement links TRBV18 to TRBJ2-1; D is uncertain. This CDR3 is built from 13 residues. V was cut by 0 bases and J by 7 bases, with 7 bases left in between. The V gene's germline CDR1 is KGHSH and CDR2 LQKENI.

There are many counts of this clonotype. The chain joins TRBV5-1 to TRBJ2-2; D is ambiguous. V shed 2 bases and J shed 2 bases, with 7 bases lying between them. Germline V CDR1 and CDR2: SGHRS, YFSETQ. The CDR3 has 14 amino acids. The CDR3 loop is CASSFRQNTGELFF. The DNA of the CDR3 is TGCGCCAGCAGCTTCCGACAAAACACCGGGGAGCTGTTTTTT.

This clonotype was detected a few times. The genes are TRBV6-5 and TRBJ2-7, with 11 bases aligning to TRBD1. The CDR3 extends over 15 amino acids. V shed 0 bases, J shed 4 bases, and the junction held 2 bases outside the gene matches. CDR1 is MNHEY and CDR2 is SVGAGI in the germline V gene. CDR3 sequence: CASSYSGQGAYEQYF. The DNA for the CDR3 is TGTGCCAGCAGTTACTCTGGACAGGGGGCTTACGAGCAGTACTTC.

This clonotype turned up a few times. This chain links TRBV4-2 with TRBJ2-7, with 10 bases lining up with TRBD2. Germline CDR1 LGHNA, CDR2 YNFKEQ. With V trimmed by 3 bases and J by 4 bases, 12 bases remained unmatched. The CDR3 totals 17 residues. CDR3 coding DNA: TGTGCCAGCAGCCACGGGACTAGCGCCGAAACCTATTACGAGCAGTACTTC. Its translation: CASSHGTSAETYYEQYF.

This clonotype was detected only a few times. V usage is TRBV30 and J usage is TRBJ2-1, with TRBD2 matching 11 bases. V dropped 0 bases and J dropped 8; count of bases not matched to a gene: 12. This CDR3 region has 17 residues. Germline loops: CDR1 GTSNPN, CDR2 SVGIG (reference sequence). CDR3 residues: CAWSVPISSGGHDEQFF. DNA for the CDR3: TGTGCCTGGAGTGTACCAATTTCTAGCGGGGGGCACGATGAGCAGTTCTTC.

Ten or more counts support this clonotype. V gene TRBV21-1 combines with J gene TRBJ2-7; the D call TRBD2 from the table was never checked on the DNA. TRBV21-1 is an annotated pseudogene. The CDR3 consists of 13 residues. The CDR3 here is CASDSGGPYEQYF. The CDR3 region has the DNA TGTGCCAGCGATAGCGGGGGCCCCTACGAGCAGTACTTC.

The chain carries TRBV7-3 and TRBJ2-1; 9 nucleotides agree with TRBD2. This CDR3 contains 13 residues. The germline CDR1 and CDR2 sequences are SGHTA and FQGTGA. The V gene end was trimmed by 3 bases and the J gene end by 15 bases; junction bases not matched to a gene: 9. As DNA, the CDR3 is TGTGCCAGCAGCTTGGCGGGAGGGCCGGTAATGTTCTTC. It specifies CASSLAGGPVMFF. Complete variable domain (other parts from reference TRBV7-3 and TRBJ2-1): GAGVSQTPSNKVTEKGKYVELRCDPISGHTALYWYRQSLGQGPEFLIYFQGTGAADDSGLPNDRFFAVRPEGSVSTLKIQRTERGDSAVYLCASSLAGGPVMFFGPGTRLTVL.

There are many counts of this clonotype. The rearrangement joins TRBV6-2 or TRBV6-3 to TRBJ2-7; 8 bases match TRBD2. The V gene's germline CDR1 is MNHEY and CDR2 SVGEGT. V gave up 6 bases and J gave up 2 bases; unmatched junction bases: 12. The CDR3 covers 16 residues. The CDR3 sequence is CASSPRERGFTYEQYF. The CDR3 nucleotides read TGTGCCAGCAGCCCCCGTGAGCGGGGGTTTACCTACGAGCAGTACTTC.

This clonotype was observed at least ten times. The V gene is TRBV20-1, the J gene TRBJ2-1; unclear D gene. V was cut by 5 bases and J by 0 bases, with 14 bases left in between. The CDR3 extends over 15 amino acids. Germline assignment: CDR1 DFQATT and CDR2 SNEGSKA (reference sequence). CDR3 coding DNA: TGCAGTGCTTCCGCTGGACGTTACTCCTACAATGAGCAGTTCTTC. Translation gives CSASAGRYSYNEQFF.

Many counts were recorded for this clonotype. The chain employs TRBV12-3 or TRBV12-4 and TRBJ1-5; maybe TRBD1 (5 bases). The CDR3 is made up of 16 amino acids. Between the trimmed V and J ends, which lost 6 bases and 0 bases, there was a span of 15 bases. The CDR3 DNA is TGTGCCAGCAGACGCGGGGGGGGGTATAGCAATCAGCCCCAGCATTTT. This gives the protein CASRRGGGYSNQPQHF.

This clonotype was picked up a small number of times. The J gene is TRBJ2-7, the V gene TRBV12-3 or TRBV12-4; D may correspond to TRBD1 or TRBD2 (6 bases each). V was clipped by 6 bases and J by 5 bases, with 20 bases between them. The CDR3 has 15 amino acids. CDR3 DNA sequence: TGTGCCAGCAGCCCACCTTCTGGGGGCGGGAACGAGCAGTACTTC. This gives the protein CASSPPSGGGNEQYF.

The chain has TRBV29-1 and TRBJ2-3; 7 bases are a match to TRBD2. The ends lost 5 bases at V and 5 bases at J; junction bases unmatched: 19. The CDR3 spans 17 residues. Germline CDR1 reads SQVTM; CDR2 reads ANQGSEA. In DNA, the CDR3 is TGCAGCGTTCCAGGGAGGGCAGGGCGGAGAGGTATAGATACGCAGTATTTT. This translates into CSVPGRAGRRGIDTQYF.

The chain recombines TRBV4-3 with TRBJ2-1; possibly TRBD2 for D (6 bases). CDR3 length equals 17 residues. V was pared by 0 bases and J by 1 base, with 13 bases between. From germline, CDR1 is LGHNA and CDR2 YSLEER. CDR3 in amino acids: CASSQDSLGGSYNEQFF. The CDR3, as DNA: TGCGCCAGCAGCCAAGATTCACTCGGGGGATCCTACAATGAGCAGTTCTTC.

This clonotype appeared many times. The V call is TRBV11-2, the J call TRBJ2-7, with D possibly being TRBD1 (6 bases). CDR1 is SGHAT, CDR2 FQNNGV, per germline. The CDR3 has 19 amino acids. Trimming stripped 1 base from V and 3 bases from J, with 25 bases between. The CDR3 loop is CASSLGAWGRGNLSYEQYF. The CDR3 DNA follows: TGTGCCAGCAGCTTAGGGGCATGGGGCAGGGGAAACCTCAGCTACGAGCAGTACTTC.